Here is one T cell receptor (beta chain) with its context. Produced via immunoSEQ multiplex PCR; TCRdb's table is partial and in-frame only. The sample carries roughly 170,000 clones, 75% to 90% recorded once. The entry originates in a study of blood T cell repertoires in COVID-19. Study summary: Sample material is recorded as cDNA or gDNA derived from T cells, B-cell-depleted T cells, or PBMCs.

The CDR3 spans 15 residues. Germline CDR1 is SEHNR and CDR2 is FQNEAQ (reference sequence). V lost 4 bases and J lost 5; bases outside the gene matches: 8. Participants, 18 to 89 years old, spanned some 23 US areas. Donors were grouped by their self-reported clinical history. Recovered participants had two consecutive negative NP/OP PCR tests, healthcare professional clearance, or symptom resolution. This clonotype originated in a woman in her forties or fifties who had recovered from COVID-19. The rearrangement joins TRBV7-9 to TRBJ1-2; 9 nucleotides line up with TRBD1. Sequencing input: PBMCs or T cells enriched from blood (not recorded which). In DNA, the CDR3 is TGTGCCAGCAGCTCCACAGGGGGCGCGGGGTATGGCTACACCTTC. Its translation is CASSSTGGAGYGYTF.